Listed below are T cell receptor delta chains from one sample, sequenced in a study of gamma-delta T cells after stem cell transplantation. TCRdb re-called clones from the RT-PCR reads using CATT. This table holds about 11,000 delta-chain clones, around 42% found once. Sequences were obtained from gamma-delta T cells. Source of these receptors: a human donor. It is not recorded whose cells these are; they may come from a transplant donor. Each CDR3 is given without its conserved first and last residue. Each record gives: J gene, D gene, V gene, CDR3 protein. D genes are given only for firm matches.

TRDJ2 . TRDV1 ALGEGPLTAAQLF
TRDJ2 TRDD3 TRDV2 ACEPKVHTCSLGYPNSTAQLF
TRDJ1 . TRDV3 ARYMGLHTDKLI
TRDJ1 TRDD3 TRDV1 ALGELHWGISRYTDKLI
TRDJ1 . TRDV1 ALGEIGPSCWGDKLI
TRDJ3 TRDD3 TRDV2 ACGWGSSPWDTRQMF
TRDJ1 TRDD3 TRDV1 ALGEGRTSQTTGGYSYKLI
TRDJ1 . TRDV1 ASGEPLRSTDKLI
TRDJ1 TRDD3 TRDV1 ALGELATWGTYTDKLI
TRDJ1 . TRDV1 ALGVLCQIVPRVTYPDKLI
TRDJ1 TRDD3 TRDV2 ACDARFGGSAGYTDKLI
TRDJ1 . TRDV1 AIGGFPTGSRHVMDKLI
TRDJ1 TRDD3 TRDV3 ARAFSRTGGYLTDKLI
TRDJ1 TRDD3 TRDV1 ALGPPKTRSKAAGIPKAGTDKLI
TRDJ1 TRDD3 TRDV2 AESAEGYATDKLI
TRDJ1 . TRDV2 ACDTGADGGPEADKLI
TRDJ1 TRDD3 TRDV1 ALGTSILGAMCTDKLI
TRDJ1 . TRDV3 ALGPHPDNLI
TRDJ1 . TRDV2 ACAVGYTDNLI
TRDJ1 TRDD3 TRDV1 ALGEWGWGLPLNDKLI
TRDJ1 TRDD3 TRDV2 ACVRGILWADKLI
TRDJ1 . TRDV1 ALGELTLRGGTCSTDKLI
TRDJ1 . TRDV3 ASDYYTDNLI
TRDJ1 TRDD3 TRDV1 ALGEPTFFLNTGGPSYTDKLI
TRDJ1 TRDD2 TRDV1 ALGELPSFYADKLI
TRDJ1 . TRDV3 ALPRFNDAKKLI
TRDJ1 . TRDV1 ALGPGGPGTVYTDKLI
TRDJ1 TRDD3 TRAV29/DV5 AASIRGPTSHMNAGGLYTDKLI
TRDJ1 . TRDV2 AFEPKRPYTDKLI
TRDJ1 TRDD3 TRDV3 ALCSGTGGSDKLI
TRDJ1 . TRDV1 ALGGSSNPVRGPVTDKLI